Listed below are T cell receptor beta chains from one sample, sequenced in a study of T cells in Graves' hyperthyroidism and ophthalmopathy. In TCRdb, the multiplex PCR reads were re-called with MiXCR into one record per CDR3 protein. The repertoire holds tens of thousands of distinct CDR3 sequences, approximately 57% seen once, with approximately 3.4% in the top ten. The sample was blood. These receptors were obtained from an older woman with Graves' ophthalmopathy. The conserved cysteine and the conserved F or W are not part of the CDR3 here. Each record gives: V gene, clone size, CDR3 protein. The size of a clone is reported for some rows only, either as once, few or many, or as a class for expanded clones.

TRBV24-1 . ATSDSSRNYGYT
TRBV30 many AWSATGQEAF
TRBV6-5 many ASKRDGGDQPQH
TRBV7-2 once ASSLGQADSYNEQF
TRBV12-3/TRBV12-4 . ASSPTTGAYT
TRBV20-1 . SARVGQGSWYEH
TRBV6-6 many ASSYRDGAGEKLF
TRBV12-3/TRBV12-4 once ASSTLQGYEQY
TRBV12-3/TRBV12-4 . ASSFLTGEGETQY
TRBV7-3 many ASSLVAGREQF
TRBV2 . ASSQGQGYGEAF
TRBV20-1 few SAGGGQGYT
TRBV20-1 many SASAAYGTQY
TRBV7-8 . ASSLALAGPEQF
TRBV7-2 many ASSLGFWTSGGEQY
TRBV20-1 . SATTDTQTSGELF
TRBV19 many ASSHSSGEYNEQF
TRBV12-3/TRBV12-4 many ASSLEGLWGTRTYEQY
TRBV6-1 many ASRLQGVNEQF
TRBV7-9 . ASSSEDREYEQY
TRBV7-9 many ASSPPWQHYEQY
TRBV7-9 . ASSFRDSTYEQY
TRBV6-2/TRBV6-3 many ASRESSNTEAF
TRBV5-1 . ASSLVGTGNYGYT
TRBV13 many ASSLDRDRTNEQF
TRBV30 . AWSVAGSRPYSYEQY
TRBV19 . ASSRGETSNQPQH
TRBV20-1 . SAREDRASITGELF
TRBV5-4 . ASSLGTTLDEQF
TRBV4-2 many ASSQAEETQY
TRBV7-8 . ASSTKAVTGIRFQF